What follows describes a single TCR beta chain. These data belong to a study of cytomegalovirus exposure and HLA in healthy donors. 60 Vbeta and 13 Jbeta primers were used in PCR. Assay: immunoSEQ multiplex PCR; the TCRdb copy retains only in-frame clones and omits some. The sample holds about 150,000 clones, under 85% seen once. The CDR3 spans 15 residues. Germline CDR1 MDHEN, CDR2 SYDVKM. This receptor was obtained from a young woman in good health and CMV-seropositive. Sequenced input: PBMCs. The V call is TRBV28, the J call TRBJ1-1; D may be TRBD1 (5 bases). Written as DNA, the CDR3 is TGTGGAGTATCAGGGCAGGGAAGTGGTGACACTGAAGCTTTCTTT. This translates into CGVSGQGSGDTEAFF.